This entry lists 14 T cell receptor beta chains sequenced from one sample in a study of PD-L1 blockade in urothelial cancer. TCRdb's copy holds only in-frame clones and misses some; the assay was immunoSEQ multiplex PCR. The repertoire holds 100,000 to 150,000 clones, with approximately 84% as singletons. Time point given: pretreatment peripheral blood. Sample: PBMCs, taken around atezolizumab (anti-PD-L1) treatment. The receptor set was obtained from a man in his forties or fifties with urothelial cancer.

V is TRBV5-1 and J is TRBJ2-1; 10 bases fit TRBD1. Germline V lookup: CDR1 SGHRS, CDR2 YFSETQ. The CDR3 has 16 residues. V dropped 0 bases and J dropped 8; count of bases not matched to a gene: 8. The CDR3 nucleotides are TGCGCCAGCAGCTTGGCTGGGGGACAGGGGATCCATGAGCAGTTCTTC. Encoded protein: CASSLAGGQGIHEQFF. The whole variable domain, remainder taken from reference TRBV5-1 and TRBJ2-1, is KAGVTQTPRYLIKTRGQQVTLSCSPISGHRSVSWYQQTPGQGLQFLFEYFSETQRNKGNFPGRFSGRQFSNSRSEMNVSTLELGDSALYLCASSLAGGQGIHEQFFGPGTRLTVL.

This clone was recorded a few times. This sequence joins TRBV28 and TRBJ1-1, with 7 nucleotides matching TRBD1. The CDR3 extends over 14 amino acids. V gave up 1 base and J gave up 1 base; unmatched junction bases: 0. From germline, CDR1 is MDHEN and CDR2 SYDVKM. The CDR3 coding sequence is TGTGCCAGCAGTTTATCAGGGGGGAACACTGAAGCTTTCTTT. Protein product: CASSLSGGNTEAFF. Full variable domain (missing parts from reference TRBV28 and TRBJ1-1): DVKVTQSSRYLVKRTGEKVFLECVQDMDHENMFWYRQDPGLGLRLIYFSYDVKMKEKGDIPEGYSVSREKKERFSLILESASTNQTSMYLCASSLSGGNTEAFFGQGTRLTVV.

This clone was observed a single time. The chain couples TRBV19 to TRBJ2-7; 7 bases line up with TRBD1. With V trimmed by 5 bases and J by 0 bases, 10 bases remained unmatched. Germline loops: CDR1 LNHDA, CDR2 SQIVND (reference sequence). This CDR3 is 16 amino acids long. CDR3 in amino acids: CASSFSGTVNSYEQYF. DNA for the CDR3: TGTGCCAGTAGTTTCTCCGGGACAGTGAACTCCTACGAGCAGTACTTC.

The rearrangement links TRBV7-2 to TRBJ2-5; 15 nucleotides match TRBD2. Germline V gene sequence: CDR1 SGHTA, CDR2 FQGNSA. This CDR3 contains 17 residues. V shed 4 bases, J shed 5 bases, and the junction held 8 bases outside the gene matches. CDR3: CASSSASGTSGRETQYF. CDR3 in DNA: TGTGCCAGCAGCTCCGCCTCCGGGACTAGCGGGAGGGAGACCCAGTACTTC.

The V gene is TRBV30, the J gene TRBJ1-2; a possible D gene is TRBD1 (6 bases). Germline CDR1 GTSNPN, CDR2 SVGIG (reference sequence). Trimming left V 2 bases short and J 5 bases short, with 15 bases between. This CDR3 comprises 14 residues. CDR3 sequence reads: CAWSSTGTTYGYTF. CDR3 bases: TGTGCCTGGAGTAGCACCGGGACAACGTATGGCTACACCTTC.

This chain uses TRBV6-5 with TRBJ2-7; perhaps TRBD1 as D (6 bases). CDR3 length: 14 residues. The V end was cut by 8 bases, the J end by 6 bases, with 20 bases between. Germline V gives CDR1 MNHEY, CDR2 SVGAGI. CDR3 DNA: TGTGCCAGCGCCAGGGGTCGGGGCTATCCCGAGCAGTACTTC. Translated, it gives CASARGRGYPEQYF.

V and J are TRBV25-1 and TRBJ1-5; a possible D gene is TRBD1 (5 bases). Trimming left V 3 bases short and J 0 bases short, with 15 bases between. Germline CDR1 MGHDK, CDR2 SYGVNS. CDR3 length: 17 residues. The DNA of the CDR3 is TGTGCCAGCAGTGACTCTTTCGGGGGAGGTAGCAATCAGCCCCAGCATTTT. Protein: CASSDSFGGGSNQPQHF. Combining the CDR3 with reference TRBV25-1 and TRBJ1-5 gives the whole variable domain EADIYQTPRYLVIGTGKKITLECSQTMGHDKMYWYQQDPGMELHLIHYSYGVNSTEKGDLSSESTVSRIRTEHFPLTLESARPSHTSQYLCASSDSFGGGSNQPQHFGDGTRLSIL.

The V gene is TRBV10-3, the J gene TRBJ2-1, with D tentatively TRBD2 (5 bases). V was trimmed by 3 bases and J by 0 bases, leaving 9 bases between them. The CDR3 runs to 15 residues. Germline V lookup: CDR1 ENHRY, CDR2 SYGVKD. In nucleotides, the CDR3 is TGTGCCATCAGTGATTGGGGAGCCTCCTACAATGAGCAGTTCTTC. Encoded protein: CAISDWGASYNEQFF.

CDR3 protein: CASSSDTNTGELFF. CDR3 sequence (DNA): TGCGCCAGCAGTTCGGACACGAACACCGGGGAGCTGTTTTTT. This chain uses TRBV5-1 with TRBJ2-2; maybe TRBD1 (5 bases). CDR1 and CDR2 from the germline V gene are SGHRS and YFSETQ. The CDR3 has 14 amino acids. V shed 5 bases and J shed 0 bases, with 8 bases lying between them.

The chain uses TRBV9 and TRBJ2-2; 10 bases are a match to TRBD2. This CDR3 spans 17 amino acids. Germline assignment: CDR1 SGDLS and CDR2 YYNGEE. The V segment lost 4 bases and the J segment 0 bases; nucleotides outside the gene matches: 6. The CDR3 sequence: CASSRTGTSANTGELFF. In DNA, the CDR3 is TGTGCCAGCAGCAGGACCGGGACTAGCGCGAACACCGGGGAGCTGTTTTTT. Looking up the rest from reference TRBV9 and TRBJ2-2 gives the full variable domain: DSGVTQTPKHLITATGQRVTLRCSPRSGDLSVYWYQQSLDQGLQFLIQYYNGEERAKGNILERFSAQQFPDLHSELNLSSLELGDSALYFCASSRTGTSANTGELFFGEGSRLTVL.

The chain has TRBV6-1 and TRBJ2-3; 7 bases line up with TRBD2. The V gene's germline CDR1 is MNHNS and CDR2 SASEGT. V trimming: 3 bases; J trimming: 4 bases; junction bases outside the gene matches: 1. The CDR3 sequence is 13 residues long. The CDR3 nucleotides are TGTGCCAGCAGTGAGGGGGGGGCAGATACGCAGTATTTT. Translated: CASSEGGADTQYF.

The chain combines TRBV2 with TRBJ2-1; D may be TRBD1 (6 bases). This CDR3 has 12 amino acids. Germline assignment: CDR1 SNHLY and CDR2 FYNNEI. With 6 bases removed from V and 10 bases from J, the gap between germline ends came to 13 bases. CDR3 amino acids: CASRLGHGEQFF. In DNA form, the CDR3 reads TGTGCCAGCAGACTGGGACATGGAGAGCAGTTCTTC.

Of note for this clone: The conserved phenylalanine or tryptophan normally closing the CDR3 is absent here, so this likely arose from a read error. The rearrangement joins TRBV5-1 to TRBJ1-2; the match to TRBD1 covers 9 bases. The CDR3 is 15 residues long. V gave up 5 bases and J gave up 5 bases; unmatched junction bases: 10. From germline, CDR1 is SGHRS and CDR2 YFSETQ. CDR3 bases: TGCGCCAGCAGGTACAACGACAGGGGGTTTTATGGCTACACCCTC. This codes for CASRYNDRGFYGYTL.

This clone was seen more than once but under ten times. This chain's CDR3 is CASSLPARSEGYTF. In nucleotides, the CDR3 is TGTGCCAGCAGCCTCCCTGCGCGTTCGGAGGGCTACACCTTC. The V call is TRBV6-1, the J call TRBJ1-2; D call uncertain. CDR3 size: 14 residues. Germline loops: CDR1 MNHNS, CDR2 SASEGT. The V gene lost 6 bases and the J gene lost 8 bases, with 19 bases spanning the gap.